The 20 T cell receptor beta chains below all came from one sample that was sequenced in a study of blood T cell repertoires in COVID-19. Repertoires were generated with immunoSEQ multiplex PCR, while TCRdb's copy carries only in-frame clones and drops some. The repertoire holds about 9,000 clones, with approximately 86% as singletons. The sample taken for sequencing was peripheral blood. The receptors derive from a human donor with active COVID-19. The donor label of this sample is uncertain.

The V call is TRBV5-6, the J call TRBJ1-2, with 10 bases lining up with TRBD1. The CDR3 has 17 residues. Germline lookup yields CDR1 SGHDT and CDR2 YYEEEE. Trimming at V came to 2 bases and at J to 4 bases, leaving 11 bases not matched to a gene. The DNA of the CDR3 is TGTGCCAGCAGCTTTGTGAGACAGGGGGCTCGCGGCTATGGCTACACCTTC. Its protein is CASSFVRQGARGYGYTF.

This chain links TRBV6-4 with TRBJ2-1; tentative D call: TRBD2 (5 bases). The CDR3 runs 18 residues. V was pared by 5 bases and J by 3 bases, with 23 bases between. Germline CDR1 MRHNA, CDR2 SNTAGT. The CDR3 nucleotides are TGTGCCAGCAGTTCGCCCGGGGTGGTCGATTGGGACTACAATGAGCAGTTCTTC. It encodes CASSSPGVVDWDYNEQFF.

The genes are TRBV28 and TRBJ1-3; D is perhaps TRBD1 (6 bases). The CDR3 covers 14 residues. CDR1 and CDR2 from the germline V gene are MDHEN and SYDVKM. V lost 7 bases and J 1 base, leaving 11 bases between the germline ends. In DNA, the CDR3 is TGTGCCAGCATCACAGGGAAATCTGGAAACACCATATATTTT. It specifies CASITGKSGNTIYF.

This rearrangement joins TRBV6-5 to TRBJ1-2; D remains unclear. Germline loops: CDR1 MNHEY, CDR2 SVGAGI. The CDR3 is 12 amino acids. Deletions cut 6 bases from V and 5 bases from J, with 10 bases between. The CDR3, as DNA: TGTGCCAGCAGCGCGACTGGGTATGGCTACACCTTC. This translates into CASSATGYGYTF.

This chain uses TRBV7-8 with TRBJ1-1, with D possibly TRBD1 on 6 matching bases. Looked up from germline, CDR1 is SGHVS and CDR2 is FQNEAQ. Trimming left V 5 bases short and J 0 bases short, with 16 bases between. CDR3 length: 16 residues. CDR3: CASSTGPGHLNTEAFF. For the CDR3, the DNA is TGTGCCAGCAGCACGGGTCCGGGACACCTGAACACTGAAGCTTTCTTT. Full variable domain (missing parts from reference TRBV7-8 and TRBJ1-1): GAGVSQSPRYKVAKRGQDVALRCDPISGHVSLFWYQQALGQGPEFLTYFQNEAQLDKSGLPSDRFFAERPEGSVSTLKIQRTQQEDSAVYLCASSTGPGHLNTEAFFGQGTRLTVV.

The CDR3 sequence: CASSPQGSSYEQYF. The CDR3, as DNA: TGTGCCAGCAGTCCGCAGGGGAGCTCCTACGAGCAGTACTTC. The chain recombines TRBV6-5 with TRBJ2-7, with a possible D match to TRBD1 (6 bases). From germline, CDR1 is MNHEY and CDR2 SVGAGI. The CDR3 covers 14 residues. V lost 5 bases and J 0 bases, leaving 11 bases between the germline ends.

The chain employs TRBV28 and TRBJ1-3, with 7 bases identical to TRBD1. The CDR3 length is 13 residues. V trimming: 8 bases; J trimming: 2 bases; junction bases outside the gene matches: 3. Germline V gene data show CDR1 as MDHEN and CDR2 as SYDVKM. CDR3 DNA sequence: TGTGCCAGCCTAGGGGGCCCTGGAAACACCATATATTTT. Translating it yields CASLGGPGNTIYF.

DNA for the CDR3: TGTGCCAGCAGCCACGGACTAGCGGGAGTCTACGAGCAGTACGTC. Translation: CASSHGLAGVYEQYV. The V gene is TRBV7-9, the J gene TRBJ2-7; TRBD2 matches 13 bases. Per the germline V gene, CDR1 is SEHNR and CDR2 is FQNEAQ (reference sequence). J gave up 3 bases and V 5 bases, and 4 bases lay outside the gene matches. This CDR3 has 15 residues.

V gene TRBV20-1 combines with J gene TRBJ2-3; D not certain. The CDR3 covers 13 residues. Per germline, CDR1 DFQATT and CDR2 SNEGSKA (reference sequence). V lost 3 bases to trimming and J lost 6 bases, with 13 bases between them. The CDR3 DNA reads TGCAGTGCTAGTGGTTTGGGCTACGATACGCAGTATTTT. It is translated as CSASGLGYDTQYF.

This clone was seen only once. The chain employs TRBV27 and TRBJ2-7; 11 positions agree with TRBD1. CDR1 and CDR2 from the germline V gene are MNHEY and SMNVEV (reference sequence). V lost 4 bases and J lost 7; bases outside the gene matches: 3. The CDR3 is 13 residues long. CDR3 coding DNA: TGTGCCAGCAGTTGGGGACAGGGGGGGGAGCAGTACGTC. Translated, it gives CASSWGQGGEQYV.

V and J are TRBV5-5 and TRBJ2-7; 13 bases line up with TRBD2. The CDR3 contains 16 residues. CDR1 is SGHKS, CDR2 YYEKEE, per germline (reference sequence). The V and J ends lost 4 bases and 5 bases, in that order; junction bases with no gene match: 9. The CDR3 region is CASSERLAGGFNEQYV. Here the CDR3 DNA reads TGTGCCAGCAGCGAGCGACTAGCGGGAGGTTTTAACGAGCAGTACGTC.

CDR3 residues: CASSLSGATYEQYV. The CDR3, as DNA: TGTGCCAGCAGCCTTAGCGGGGCTACCTACGAGCAGTACGTC. The chain couples TRBV28 to TRBJ2-7; 8 positions agree with TRBD2. This CDR3 comprises 14 residues. V was clipped by 6 bases and J by 2 bases; unmatched bases: 6. Germline CDR1 and CDR2: MDHEN and SYDVKM.

The rearrangement links TRBV2 to TRBJ1-4, with D hard to call. V was clipped by 7 bases and J by 8 bases, with 17 bases between them. Germline V gives CDR1 SNHLY, CDR2 FYNNEI. The CDR3 length is 14 residues. The chain's CDR3 is CASMVRIPPEKLFF. As DNA, the CDR3 is TGTGCCAGCATGGTGCGCATTCCCCCCGAAAAACTGTTTTTT.

The V and J genes are TRBV19 and TRBJ1-1, with TRBD1 matching 10 bases. There are 17 residues in the CDR3. V was pared by 5 bases and J by 0 bases, with 9 bases of the junction left unmatched. Germline values: CDR1 LNHDA, CDR2 SQIVND (reference sequence). The CDR3 DNA follows: TGTGCCAGTAGTCTCGAGGTGACAGGGGGCCTGAACACTGAAGCTTTCTTT. This gives the protein CASSLEVTGGLNTEAFF.

The gene calls are TRBV7-9 and TRBJ1-1; D gene ambiguous. This CDR3 is built from 13 residues. V dropped 3 bases and J dropped 1 base, with 6 bases sitting between them. Germline CDR1 is SEHNR and CDR2 is FQNEAQ (reference sequence). The CDR3 here is CASSLSWNTEAFF. In DNA, the CDR3 is TGTGCCAGCAGCTTGTCGTGGAACACTGAAGCTTTCTTT. Drawing the rest from reference TRBV7-9 and TRBJ1-1, the complete variable domain is DTGVSQNPRHKITKRGQNVTFRCDPISEHNRLYWYRQTLGQGPEFLTYFQNEAQLEKSRLLSDRFSAERPKGSFSTLEIQRTEQGDSAMYLCASSLSWNTEAFFGQGTRLTVV.

The CDR3 spells CASSYLLGNSPLHF. The DNA of the CDR3 is TGTGCCAGCAGTTACCTACTCGGGAATTCACCCCTCCACTTT. This chain links TRBV6-6 with TRBJ1-6; D remains unclear. This CDR3 has 14 amino acids. The germline V and J ends were trimmed by 2 bases and 7 bases, with 9 bases remaining between them. From germline, CDR1 is MNHNY and CDR2 SVGAGI (reference sequence).

This chain uses TRBV18 with TRBJ1-2; possibly TRBD1 for D (5 bases). The V end lost 3 bases, the J end lost 0 bases, and 11 bases lay between the germline ends. This CDR3 spans 15 amino acids. The germline gives CDR1 KGHSH, CDR2 LQKENI. For the CDR3, the DNA is TGTGCCAGCTCACCTGACAGCCTCCCTAACTATGGCTACACCTTC. This encodes CASSPDSLPNYGYTF.

The chain employs TRBV4-2 and TRBJ2-3; D unresolved. The CDR3 is made up of 15 amino acids. The germline V and J ends were trimmed by 0 bases and 0 bases, with 7 bases remaining between them. CDR1 is LGHNA and CDR2 is YNFKEQ in the germline V gene. Written as DNA, the CDR3 is TGTGCCAGCAGCCAAGATCCCGGGAGCACAGATACGCAGTATTTT. Protein sequence: CASSQDPGSTDTQYF.

The V call is TRBV2, the J call TRBJ1-5; D may be TRBD1 (5 bases). The germline V and J ends were trimmed by 5 bases and 1 base, with 9 bases remaining between them. The length of the CDR3 is 14 residues. The germline V gene has CDR1 SNHLY and CDR2 FYNNEI. The CDR3: CASSRRDSNQPQHF. The CDR3 DNA reads TGTGCCAGCAGTCGGAGGGACAGCAATCAGCCCCAGCATTTT.

The chain has TRBV7-2 and TRBJ1-1, with 12 bases fitting TRBD1. The V gene end was trimmed by 5 bases and the J gene end by 4 bases; junction bases not matched to a gene: 11. The germline V gene encodes CDR1 SGHTA and CDR2 FQGNSA. This CDR3 is built from 17 residues. The DNA of the CDR3 is TGTGCCAGCAGCCCGCTCGGGACAGGGGGCGCGAGCACTGAAGCTTTCTTT. This gives the protein CASSPLGTGGASTEAFF.